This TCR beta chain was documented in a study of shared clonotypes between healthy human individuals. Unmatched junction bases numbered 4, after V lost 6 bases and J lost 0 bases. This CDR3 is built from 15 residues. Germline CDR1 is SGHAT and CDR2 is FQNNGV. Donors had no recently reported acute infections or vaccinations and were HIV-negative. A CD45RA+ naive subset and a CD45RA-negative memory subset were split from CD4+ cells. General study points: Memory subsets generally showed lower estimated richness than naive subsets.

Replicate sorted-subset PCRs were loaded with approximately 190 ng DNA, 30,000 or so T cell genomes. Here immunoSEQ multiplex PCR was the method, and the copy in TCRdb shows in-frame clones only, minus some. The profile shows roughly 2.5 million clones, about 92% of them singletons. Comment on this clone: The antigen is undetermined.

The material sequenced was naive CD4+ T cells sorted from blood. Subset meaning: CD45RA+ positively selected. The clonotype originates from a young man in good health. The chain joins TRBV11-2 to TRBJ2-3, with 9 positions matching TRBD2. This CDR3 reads CASRNSGSSTDTQYF. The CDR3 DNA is TGTGCCAGCAGGAATAGCGGGAGTAGCACAGATACGCAGTATTTT.